What follows describes a single T cell receptor (beta chain). The record originates from a study of T cell changes during pregnancy in multiple sclerosis. Germline CDR1 SEHNR, CDR2 FQNEAQ (reference sequence). V was trimmed by 3 bases and J by 7 bases, leaving 13 bases between them. This CDR3 region has 14 residues. Repertoires were generated with immunoSEQ multiplex PCR, while TCRdb's copy carries only in-frame clones and drops some. The data hold about 83,000 clones, with 91% observed a single time. The chain couples TRBV7-9 to TRBJ1-5; a weak D match, TRBD1 (6 bases). Material: PBMCs, obtained in the first trimester of pregnancy. This clonotype was obtained from a female donor in good health, serving as a control in a pregnancy study. Some clones in this sample may be carry-over from other donors' samples. The CDR3 region has the DNA TGTGCCAGCAGCTTCGAGGGGGGGAGGCAGCCCCAGCATTTT. Encoded protein: CASSFEGGRQPQHF.